The present T cell receptor beta chain was sequenced within a study of T cells expressing NK-cell markers. In the study overall: One of eight sequenced donors was HCMV-seronegative; the other seven were seropositive. General study results and limits: As a fraction of CD8+ T cells, dominant NKG2C+ clonotypes reached roughly 1.0-8% in about six donors. The study did not resolve the HCMV specificity of expanded NKG2C+ T cell clones.

Germline assignment: CDR1 SGHTA and CDR2 FQGNSA. There are 13 residues in the CDR3. Researchers built TCR beta cDNA using 5'RACE template switching with UMIs. One entry per CDR3 protein, without DNA, is what TCRdb gives after re-calling the 5' RACE reads. This sample's clone table lists hundreds of thousands of distinct CDR3 sequences. Turning to this clonotype: Antigen: not known.

The rearrangement joins TRBV7-2 to TRBJ2-7; TCRdb lists TRBD1, though no DNA is available to test this call. Sequences were obtained from blood T cells: a sorted CD56 or NKG2C T cell subset, CD4+ or CD8+ T cells, or bulk PBMC T cells (not recorded which). This TCR was sampled from a woman between 18 and 70 years old in good health. CDR3: CASSITGAGKQYF.